A selection of T cell receptor beta chains follows, all from one sample in a study of T-cell reconstitution after alpha-beta-depleted transplantation in children. TCRdb reprocessed the PCR reads via MiXCR and lists one record per CDR3 protein. The repertoire holds more than 250,000 distinct CDR3 sequences, with about 10% as singletons. The sequencing used PBMCs from the stem cell graft donor, collected from the stem cell graft. These receptors were taken from a human donor who donated a stem cell graft to a child with SCID. CDR3s include the opening cysteine and the closing phenylalanine or tryptophan. The D gene is left open where the match is weak. A clone size is listed for some rows: how often the clone was seen (once, few, many), or a class if it is expanded.

>TRBD2|.|TRBJ2-1|TRBV5-4
CASSATSGGSYNEQFF
TGTGCCAGCAGCGCCACTAGCGGGGGGAGCTACAATGAGCAGTTCTTC
>.|many|TRBJ2-1|TRBV6-1
CASREGFSTSYNEQFF
TGTGCCAGCAGGGAGGGGTTTTCGACCTCCTACAATGAGCAGTTCTTC
>.|.|TRBJ1-1|TRBV7-9
CASSLVGQGGDTEAFF
TGTGCCAGCAGCTTAGTGGGTCAGGGAGGGGACACTGAAGCTTTCTTT
>TRBD2|.|TRBJ2-3|TRBV7-9
CASSGTSGGKDTQYF
TGTGCCAGCAGCGGGACTAGCGGGGGGAAAGATACGCAGTATTTT
>.|few|TRBJ2-7|TRBV12-3/TRBV12-4
CASSLVTPQTQYF
TGTGCCAGCAGTTTAGTCACACCTCAAACGCAGTACTTC
>.|.|TRBJ2-5|TRBV15
CATSRGGEQETQYF
TGTGCCACCAGCAGAGGTGGGGAACAAGAGACCCAGTACTTC
>TRBD2|.|TRBJ2-1|TRBV7-8
CASSSPGLAGRVSYNEQFF
TGTGCCAGCAGCTCACCGGGACTAGCGGGGCGAGTCTCCTACAATGAGCAGTTCTTC
>TRBD1|.|TRBJ2-1|TRBV5-1
CASSLGQGWGDEQFF
TGCGCCAGCAGCTTGGGACAGGGTTGGGGCGATGAGCAGTTCTTC
>TRBD2|.|TRBJ2-1|TRBV20-1
CSADRLAGSFNEQFF
TGCAGTGCTGACCGACTAGCGGGGTCGTTCAATGAGCAGTTCTTC
>.|.|TRBJ2-1|TRBV27
CASSTLLRWDGHNEQFF
TGTGCCAGCAGTACCCTACTACGTTGGGACGGTCACAATGAGCAGTTCTTC
>TRBD1|few|TRBJ2-2|TRBV5-1
CASSFERTGVNTGELFF
TGCGCCAGCAGCTTCGAGAGGACAGGGGTGAACACCGGGGAGCTGTTTTTT
>.|.|TRBJ2-1|TRBV20-1
CSARSSGRPNEQFF
TGCAGTGCTAGGTCGTCAGGGAGGCCCAATGAGCAGTTCTTC
>TRBD2|many|TRBJ2-1|TRBV12-3/TRBV12-4
CASRLRTSGGNEQFF
TGTGCCAGCAGGCTTCGGACTAGCGGGGGAAATGAGCAGTTCTTC
>.|few|TRBJ1-1|TRBV9
CASSASSGYTEAFF
TGTGCCAGCAGCGCAAGTTCAGGGTACACTGAAGCTTTCTTT
>TRBD2|few|TRBJ2-5|TRBV12-3/TRBV12-4
CASRRSGGQETQYF
TGTGCCAGCAGGCGGAGCGGGGGCCAAGAGACCCAGTACTTC
>.|.|TRBJ1-6|TRBV3-1
CASSQARNSPLHF
TGTGCCAGCAGCCAAGCGCGGAATTCACCCCTCCACTTT
>.|.|TRBJ2-5|TRBV3-1
CASSQALFQETQYF
TGTGCCAGCAGCCAAGCCCTCTTCCAAGAGACCCAGTACTTC
>.|many|TRBJ1-5|TRBV9
CASSVAGTANQPQHF
TGTGCCAGCAGCGTAGCGGGGACTGCTAATCAGCCCCAGCATTTT
>.|few|TRBJ2-2|TRBV20-1
CSARGHRDTGELFF
TGCAGTGCTAGAGGACACAGGGACACCGGGGAGCTGTTTTTT
>.|few|TRBJ2-5|TRBV20-1
CSARNALFRGPGETQYF
TGCAGTGCTAGAAATGCACTTTTTCGGGGTCCTGGAGAGACCCAGTACTTC
>.|.|TRBJ2-7|TRBV18
CASSPQGSLEQYF
TGTGCCAGCTCACCACAGGGTTCCCTCGAGCAGTACTTC
>.|.|TRBJ2-1|TRBV7-2
CASSQWGNEQFF
TGTGCCAGCAGCCAGTGGGGCAATGAGCAGTTCTTC
>.|few|TRBJ1-3|TRBV18
CASSPSRQDNTIYF
TGTGCCAGCTCCCCTTCGCGGCAGGACAACACCATATATTTT
>TRBD1|many|TRBJ1-2|TRBV12-3/TRBV12-4
CASTTAGDSDYGYTF
TGTGCCAGCACCACGGCCGGGGACAGCGACTATGGCTACACCTTC
>TRBD2|.|TRBJ2-5|TRBV7-6
CASSLETSGGSETQYF
TGTGCCAGCAGCTTAGAAACTAGCGGGGGGTCTGAGACCCAGTACTTC
>.|few|TRBJ2-1|TRBV27
CASSLGSFNEQFF
TGTGCCAGCAGTTTAGGGTCCTTCAATGAGCAGTTCTTC
>TRBD1|many|TRBJ2-5|TRBV29-1
CSVALGQGRETQYF
TGCAGCGTTGCTCTTGGACAGGGGCGAGAGACCCAGTACTTC
>TRBD1|.|TRBJ2-7|TRBV29-1
CSVSDRVGAYEQYF
TGCAGCGTATCGGACAGGGTGGGCGCCTACGAGCAGTACTTC